One sample yielded the 9 T cell receptor beta chains listed below, sequenced in a study of CD8 T cell repertoires and HIV-1 epitope variants. TCRdb keeps only in-frame clones here, not all; method: immunoSEQ multiplex PCR. The table has 90,000 or so clones, roughly four fifths seen once. The sequenced sample was uncultured baseline CD8+ T cells from peripheral blood mononuclear cells (PBMCs). These receptors came from a male donor with HIV.

This chain connects TRBV7-2 to TRBJ2-2, with D unresolved. The V gene's germline CDR1 is SGHTA and CDR2 FQGNSA. The CDR3 contains 11 residues. Trimming left V 5 bases short and J 4 bases short, with 2 bases between. This CDR3 is CASSPTGELFF. The CDR3, as DNA: TGTGCCAGCAGCCCCACCGGGGAGCTGTTTTTT. Full variable domain (rest looked up from reference TRBV7-2 and TRBJ2-2): GAGVSQSPSNKVTEKGKDVELRCDPISGHTALYWYRQSLGQGLEFLIYFQGNSAPDKSGLPSDRFSAERTGGSVSTLTIQRTQQEDSAVYLCASSPTGELFFGEGSRLTVL.

This clone showed up many times. The chain is built from TRBV4-1 and TRBJ1-2; the D gene is possibly TRBD1 (6 bases). V lost 3 bases, J lost 4 bases, and 21 bases lay in between. The germline V gene encodes CDR1 MGHRA and CDR2 YSYEKL. The CDR3 sequence is 17 residues long. CDR3 nucleotides: TGCGCCAGCAGCCACCCCAACCGGGACACCAGGAGCTATGGCTACACCTTC. This gives the protein CASSHPNRDTRSYGYTF.

The chain is built from TRBV5-6 and TRBJ1-1, with a possible D match to TRBD1 (5 bases). Germline V gene data show CDR1 as SGHDT and CDR2 as YYEEEE. The CDR3 has 13 residues. The ends were cut back, 8 bases at V and 0 bases at J, with 11 bases in the middle. CDR3 amino acids: CASSGEMNTEAFF. The CDR3 region has the DNA TGTGCCAGTTCGGGGGAGATGAACACTGAAGCTTTCTTT.

This chain joins TRBV27 and TRBJ2-3; a possible D gene is TRBD2 (5 bases). The germline CDR1 and CDR2 sequences are MNHEY and SMNVEV (reference sequence). This CDR3 comprises 13 residues. Trimming left V 10 bases short and J 3 bases short, with 14 bases between. The CDR3 loop is CATQDPGTDTQYF. Written as DNA, the CDR3 is TGTGCCACTCAAGATCCGGGGACAGATACGCAGTATTTT.

The chain has TRBV9 and TRBJ2-7, with D perhaps matching TRBD2 (6 bases). V was trimmed by 0 bases and J by 0 bases, leaving 10 bases between them. The CDR3 is made up of 15 amino acids. Germline lookup yields CDR1 SGDLS and CDR2 YYNGEE. The CDR3 sequence: CASSVALATSYEQYF. CDR3 in DNA: TGTGCCAGCAGCGTAGCGCTAGCGACCTCCTACGAGCAGTACTTC.

This clone was counted ten times or more. The rearrangement links TRBV2 to TRBJ1-3; 11 positions agree with TRBD1. This CDR3 comprises 17 residues. CDR1 and CDR2 (germline): SNHLY, FYNNEI. J lost 1 base, V lost 3 bases, and 5 bases had no gene match. The CDR3 nucleotides are TGTGCCAGCAGTGATATCGGACAGGGGGCTTCTGGAAACACCATATATTTT. Translated, it gives CASSDIGQGASGNTIYF.

This clone has a handful of counts. The chain has TRBV9 and TRBJ2-6; D is undetermined. Germline lookup yields CDR1 SGDLS and CDR2 YYNGEE. This CDR3 spans 15 amino acids. Trimming took off 4 bases at V and 1 base at J, with 9 bases between the two ends. The CDR3 coding sequence is TGTGCCAGCAGCCTAAGGAGATCTGGGGCCAACGTCCTGACTTTC. It yields the protein CASSLRRSGANVLTF.

This clone was picked up one time. The V gene is TRBV5-4, the J gene TRBJ2-2, with a tentative D call TRBD1 (5 bases). With 0 bases removed from V and 6 bases from J, the gap between germline ends came to 9 bases. Germline-derived CDR1 and CDR2 are SGHNT and YYREEE (reference sequence). This CDR3 is built from 14 residues. CDR3 nucleotide sequence: TGTGCCAGCAGCTTGGGCAGGGCTGCCGGGGAGCTGTTTTTT. This gives the protein CASSLGRAAGELFF.

This chain joins TRBV7-9 and TRBJ1-3; D not certain. The CDR3 covers 14 residues. CDR1 and CDR2 from the germline V gene are SEHNR and FQNEAQ (reference sequence). V lost 6 bases to trimming and J lost 0 bases, with 9 bases between them. The DNA for the CDR3 is TGTGCCAGCAGTCTCGATGCCTCTGGAAACACCATATATTTT. Translating it yields CASSLDASGNTIYF.